The rows below give T cell receptor beta chains drawn from one sample of a study of graft-versus-host responses after intestinal transplantation. Measured with immunoSEQ multiplex PCR; TCRdb has only the in-frame clones, and not every one. The sample holds about 88,000 clones, approximately 90% seen once. Antigens of these TCRs are unknown. Specimen: unstimulated CD4+ T cells sorted from spleen or lymph node cells, collected before transplant. The receptors here all came from a human donor who was the organ donor for an intestinal transplant. CDR3s include the opening cysteine and the closing phenylalanine or tryptophan. The D gene is left open where the match is weak. Clone sizes are given selectively: once, few, many, or a class where the clone is expanded.

abundance: .
len: 19
v_gene: TRBV27
d_gene: .
j_gene: TRBJ1-5
CDR3aa: CASSYPTPRLLRADQPQHF
CDR3nt: TGTGCCAGCAGTTACCCCACCCCGAGACTACTTAGGGCGGATCAGCCCCAGCATTTT

abundance: .
len: 13
v_gene: TRBV5-4
d_gene: .
j_gene: TRBJ1-2
CDR3aa: CASSLDSTQRSQF
CDR3nt: TGTGCCAGCAGCTTGGACAGTACCCAAAGAAGTCAATTC

abundance: .
len: 12
v_gene: TRBV7-3
d_gene: .
j_gene: TRBJ2-5
CDR3aa: CASSYIWDSQYF
CDR3nt: TGTGCCAGCAGTTATATATGGGACTCGCAGTACTTC

abundance: .
len: 14
v_gene: TRBV19
d_gene: .
j_gene: TRBJ1-3
CDR3aa: CASSIRGSGNTIYF
CDR3nt: TGTGCCAGTAGTATAAGAGGTTCTGGAAACACCATATATTTT

abundance: .
len: 13
v_gene: TRBV5-1
d_gene: .
j_gene: TRBJ2-3
CDR3aa: CASSLGLADTQYF
CDR3nt: TGCGCCAGCAGCTTGGGGCTAGCAGATACGCAGTATTTT

abundance: .
len: 14
v_gene: TRBV7-9
d_gene: .
j_gene: TRBJ2-7
CDR3aa: CASSLGTATYEQYF
CDR3nt: TGTGCCAGCAGCTTAGGGACAGCCACCTACGAGCAGTACTTC

abundance: .
len: 14
v_gene: TRBV10-1
d_gene: TRBD2
j_gene: TRBJ2-3
CDR3aa: CASSRLADTDTQYF
CDR3nt: TGCGCCAGCAGTAGGCTAGCGGACACAGATACGCAGTATTTT

abundance: .
len: 13
v_gene: TRBV5-6
d_gene: .
j_gene: TRBJ2-7
CDR3aa: CASSLVSLYEQYF
CDR3nt: TGTGCCAGCAGCTTGGTCTCCCTGTACGAGCAGTACTTC

abundance: few
len: 16
v_gene: TRBV10-3
d_gene: .
j_gene: TRBJ2-5
CDR3aa: CAISEGRGRIQETQYF
CDR3nt: TGTGCCATCAGTGAGGGGCGGGGGCGAATACAAGAGACCCAGTACTTC

abundance: .
len: 13
v_gene: TRBV11-1
d_gene: .
j_gene: TRBJ2-1
CDR3aa: CASSLAGYNEQFF
CDR3nt: TGTGCCAGCAGCTTGGCCGGGTACAATGAGCAGTTCTTC

abundance: .
len: 18
v_gene: TRBV5-8
d_gene: TRBD2
j_gene: TRBJ2-5
CDR3aa: CASSLVALAGGVQETQYF
CDR3nt: TGTGCCAGCAGCTTGGTAGCGCTAGCGGGAGGTGTCCAAGAGACCCAGTACTTC

abundance: .
len: 14
v_gene: TRBV6-1
d_gene: .
j_gene: TRBJ2-7
CDR3aa: CAGRTTGQPYEQYF
CDR3nt: TGTGCCGGCAGAACGACAGGCCAGCCCTACGAGCAGTACTTC

abundance: once
len: 15
v_gene: TRBV28
d_gene: TRBD2
j_gene: TRBJ2-7
CDR3aa: CASSFLAGGPYEQYF
CDR3nt: TGTGCCAGCAGTTTTCTAGCGGGAGGGCCGTACGAGCAGTACTTC

abundance: .
len: 13
v_gene: TRBV7-3
d_gene: .
j_gene: TRBJ2-1
CDR3aa: CASSEANKNEQFF
CDR3nt: TGTGCCAGCAGCGAAGCAAATAAGAATGAGCAGTTCTTC

abundance: .
len: 14
v_gene: TRBV6-5
d_gene: .
j_gene: TRBJ1-2
CDR3aa: CASRTSQGNYGYTF
CDR3nt: TGTGCCAGCAGGACTAGTCAGGGTAACTATGGCTACACTTTC

abundance: .
len: 14
v_gene: TRBV28
d_gene: TRBD2
j_gene: TRBJ2-3
CDR3aa: CASCPSGREDTQYF
CDR3nt: TGTGCCAGCTGTCCTAGCGGGAGGGAAGATACGCAGTATTTT

abundance: .
len: 15
v_gene: TRBV15
d_gene: .
j_gene: TRBJ2-7
CDR3aa: CATSRDAGGQYEQYF
CDR3nt: TGTGCCACCAGCAGGGACGCAGGGGGGCAATACGAGCAGTACTTC

abundance: .
len: 12
v_gene: TRBV12-5
d_gene: .
j_gene: TRBJ2-5
CDR3aa: CASALREETQYF
CDR3nt: TGTGCTAGTGCCCTGAGAGAAGAGACCCAGTACTTC

abundance: .
len: 14
v_gene: TRBV7-2
d_gene: .
j_gene: TRBJ2-7
CDR3aa: CASSLDAGAYEQYF
CDR3nt: TGTGCCAGCAGCTTAGACGCAGGTGCCTACGAGCAGTACTTC

abundance: once
len: 13
v_gene: TRBV5-6
d_gene: TRBD1
j_gene: TRBJ2-3
CDR3aa: CASSRQGTDTQYF
CDR3nt: TGTGCCAGCAGCCGACAGGGGACAGATACGCAGTATTTT

abundance: .
len: 13
v_gene: TRBV7-2
d_gene: .
j_gene: TRBJ2-3
CDR3aa: CASSYGGPDTQYF
CDR3nt: TGTGCCAGCAGTTACGGGGGGCCAGATACGCAGTATTTT

abundance: once
len: 16
v_gene: TRBV5-4
d_gene: TRBD2
j_gene: TRBJ2-2
CDR3aa: CASSVAGGANTGELFF
CDR3nt: TGTGCCAGCAGCGTAGCGGGGGGGGCGAACACCGGGGAGCTGTTTTTT

abundance: .
len: 17
v_gene: TRBV21-1
d_gene: .
j_gene: TRBJ2-3
CDR3aa: CASRTSLRGGSTDTQYF
CDR3nt: TGTGCCAGCAGAACCTCTCTTCGGGGGGGATCCACAGATACGCAGTATTTT

abundance: .
len: 16
v_gene: TRBV5-8
d_gene: TRBD1
j_gene: TRBJ2-7
CDR3aa: CASSFLTGVVAYEQYF
CDR3nt: TGTGCCAGCAGCTTTTTGACAGGGGTTGTGGCCTACGAGCAGTACTTC

abundance: .
len: 15
v_gene: TRBV5-1
d_gene: TRBD2
j_gene: TRBJ2-7
CDR3aa: CASSGEGGGAYEQYF
CDR3nt: TGCGCCAGCAGCGGGGAGGGCGGAGGGGCCTACGAGCAGTACTTC

abundance: .
len: 12
v_gene: TRBV5-1
d_gene: .
j_gene: TRBJ2-3
CDR3aa: CASTSGTDTQYF
CDR3nt: TGCGCCAGCACTAGCGGCACAGATACGCAGTATTTT

abundance: .
len: 15
v_gene: TRBV6-5
d_gene: .
j_gene: TRBJ2-5
CDR3aa: CASSPGQFSGETQYF
CDR3nt: TGTGCCAGCAGCCCCGGACAGTTTTCAGGAGAGACCCAGTACTTC

abundance: .
len: 12
v_gene: TRBV6-5
d_gene: .
j_gene: TRBJ2-7
CDR3aa: CASEVVSYEQYF
CDR3nt: TGTGCCAGCGAGGTGGTCTCCTACGAGCAGTACTTC

abundance: .
len: 13
v_gene: TRBV5-1
d_gene: TRBD2
j_gene: TRBJ2-7
CDR3aa: CASSFGGNYEQYF
CDR3nt: TGCGCCAGCAGCTTCGGGGGGAACTACGAGCAGTACTTC

abundance: .
len: 14
v_gene: TRBV5-5
d_gene: TRBD2
j_gene: TRBJ2-7
CDR3aa: CASSWTSGGYEQYF
CDR3nt: TGTGCCAGCAGCTGGACTAGCGGGGGGTACGAGCAGTACTTC

abundance: .
len: 18
v_gene: TRBV5-1
d_gene: TRBD1
j_gene: TRBJ1-6
CDR3aa: CASSLSRRDSYYNSPLHF
CDR3nt: TGCGCCAGCAGCTTGTCTCGCCGGGACAGTTATTATAATTCACCCCTCCACTTT

abundance: .
len: 19
v_gene: TRBV4-1
d_gene: TRBD2
j_gene: TRBJ2-3
CDR3aa: CASSQDHFRGGRYTDTQYF
CDR3nt: TGCGCCAGCAGCCAAGACCACTTTCGGGGCGGGAGATACACAGATACGCAGTATTTT

abundance: .
len: 13
v_gene: TRBV6-1
d_gene: .
j_gene: TRBJ1-2
CDR3aa: CASRGEGNYGYTF
CDR3nt: TGTGCCAGCAGAGGGGAAGGGAACTATGGCTACACCTTC

abundance: .
len: 15
v_gene: TRBV11-2
d_gene: .
j_gene: TRBJ1-1
CDR3aa: CASSFITTGFTEAFF
CDR3nt: TGTGCCAGCAGCTTCATTACTACAGGGTTCACTGAAGCTTTCTTT

abundance: .
len: 15
v_gene: TRBV10-1
d_gene: TRBD2
j_gene: TRBJ2-3
CDR3aa: CASSPTSVVADTQYF
CDR3nt: TGCGCCAGCAGTCCCACTAGCGTGGTAGCAGATACGCAGTATTTT

abundance: once
len: 15
v_gene: TRBV19
d_gene: .
j_gene: TRBJ1-6
CDR3aa: CASILTALNNSPLHF
CDR3nt: TGTGCCAGTATTTTGACTGCGCTAAATAATTCACCCCTCCACTTT

abundance: .
len: 15
v_gene: TRBV5-1
d_gene: .
j_gene: TRBJ2-3
CDR3aa: CASSLADLEADTQYF
CDR3nt: TGCGCCAGCAGCTTGGCCGACCTAGAGGCAGATACGCAGTATTTT

abundance: .
len: 12
v_gene: TRBV5-1
d_gene: .
j_gene: TRBJ2-5
CDR3aa: CASSRELETQYF
CDR3nt: TGCGCCAGCAGCAGGGAGCTGGAGACCCAGTACTTC

abundance: .
len: 17
v_gene: TRBV7-9
d_gene: TRBD2
j_gene: TRBJ2-7
CDR3aa: CASSLGGGMKISYEQYF
CDR3nt: TGTGCCAGCAGTTTAGGCGGGGGGATGAAGATCTCCTACGAGCAGTACTTC

abundance: .
len: 13
v_gene: TRBV6-1
d_gene: TRBD1
j_gene: TRBJ1-1
CDR3aa: CASSDRGNTEAFF
CDR3nt: TGTGCCAGCAGCGACAGGGGAAACACTGAAGCTTTCTTT

abundance: .
len: 16
v_gene: TRBV28
d_gene: TRBD2
j_gene: TRBJ2-1
CDR3aa: CASSPTSGRAWGEQFF
CDR3nt: TGTGCCAGCAGCCCAACTAGCGGGAGGGCCTGGGGTGAGCAGTTCTTC

abundance: .
len: 15
v_gene: TRBV14
d_gene: TRBD2
j_gene: TRBJ2-7
CDR3aa: CASSHNGRPNYEQYF
CDR3nt: TGTGCCAGCAGCCATAACGGGAGGCCAAACTACGAGCAGTACTTC

abundance: .
len: 20
v_gene: TRBV5-4
d_gene: TRBD2
j_gene: TRBJ2-6
CDR3aa: CASSSFGSLAGGYGANVLTF
CDR3nt: TGTGCCAGCAGCTCGTTCGGTTCCCTAGCGGGAGGGTATGGGGCCAACGTCCTGACTTTC

abundance: .
len: 14
v_gene: TRBV5-1
d_gene: .
j_gene: TRBJ1-4
CDR3aa: CASSFGTPPEKLFF
CDR3nt: TGCGCCAGCAGCTTCGGGACACCGCCTGAAAAACTGTTTTTT

abundance: .
len: 16
v_gene: TRBV7-8
d_gene: TRBD1
j_gene: TRBJ2-7
CDR3aa: CASSILSGTGGGEQYF
CDR3nt: TGTGCCAGCAGCATCTTGTCCGGGACAGGGGGGGGCGAGCAGTACTTC

abundance: few
len: 17
v_gene: TRBV5-1
d_gene: .
j_gene: TRBJ1-3
CDR3aa: CASSLGSLINSGNTIYF
CDR3nt: TGCGCCAGCAGCTTGGGATCACTCATTAACTCTGGAAACACCATATATTTT

abundance: .
len: 14
v_gene: TRBV19
d_gene: TRBD1
j_gene: TRBJ1-1
CDR3aa: CASTLGQRNTEAFF
CDR3nt: TGTGCCAGTACCCTGGGACAGAGGAACACTGAAGCTTTCTTT

abundance: .
len: 14
v_gene: TRBV7-2
d_gene: TRBD2
j_gene: TRBJ2-1
CDR3aa: CASSFAGGNNEQFF
CDR3nt: TGTGCCAGCAGCTTCGCGGGGGGCAACAATGAGCAGTTCTTC

abundance: .
len: 15
v_gene: TRBV4-1
d_gene: .
j_gene: TRBJ1-5
CDR3aa: CASSHADRLNQPQHF
CDR3nt: TGCGCCAGCAGCCACGCTGACAGGCTCAATCAGCCCCAGCATTTT

abundance: .
len: 13
v_gene: TRBV2
d_gene: .
j_gene: TRBJ1-5
CDR3aa: CASSEMAVQPQHF
CDR3nt: TGTGCCAGCAGTGAAATGGCAGTTCAGCCCCAGCATTTT

abundance: .
len: 11
v_gene: TRBV11-2
d_gene: .
j_gene: TRBJ2-5
CDR3aa: CASSLQETQYF
CDR3nt: TGTGCCAGCAGCCTCCAAGAGACCCAGTACTTC

abundance: .
len: 18
v_gene: TRBV30
d_gene: TRBD2
j_gene: TRBJ2-3
CDR3aa: CAWRVRTSGRTSTDTQYF
CDR3nt: TGTGCCTGGAGAGTCCGGACTAGCGGGAGGACTAGCACAGATACGCAGTATTTT

abundance: .
len: 15
v_gene: TRBV4-1
d_gene: TRBD2
j_gene: TRBJ2-1
CDR3aa: CASSLNPSGGAEQFF
CDR3nt: TGCGCCAGCAGCCTCAACCCTAGCGGGGGGGCCGAACAGTTCTTC

abundance: .
len: 13
v_gene: TRBV7-2
d_gene: TRBD1
j_gene: TRBJ1-2
CDR3aa: CASSLDRGNGYTF
CDR3nt: TGTGCCAGCAGCTTAGACAGGGGCAATGGCTACACCTTC

abundance: .
len: 17
v_gene: TRBV6-1
d_gene: .
j_gene: TRBJ1-1
CDR3aa: CAGSEPVWRTVNTEAFF
CDR3nt: TGTGCCGGCAGTGAACCGGTCTGGAGGACCGTGAACACTGAAGCTTTCTTT

abundance: .
len: 16
v_gene: TRBV7-9
d_gene: TRBD2
j_gene: TRBJ2-1
CDR3aa: CASSLAGGSIYNEQFF
CDR3nt: TGTGCCAGCAGCTTAGCCGGCGGGAGTATATACAATGAGCAGTTCTTC

abundance: .
len: 14
v_gene: TRBV30
d_gene: TRBD1
j_gene: TRBJ1-2
CDR3aa: CAWSQDRGNYGYTF
CDR3nt: TGTGCCTGGAGTCAGGACAGGGGGAACTATGGCTACACCTTC